The 4 T cell receptor beta chains given below trace back to one sample, sequenced in a study of shared clonotypes between healthy human individuals. Assay used: immunoSEQ multiplex PCR; TCRdb lists only in-frame clones, some missing. This sample has about 600,000 clones, with 97% found just once. The sample was naive CD4+ T cells sorted from blood. The sample's subset: CD45RA+ positively selected. Receptor source: a woman aged 25-40 years in good health.

The V gene is TRBV28, the J gene TRBJ2-1, with a weak D call TRBD2 (6 bases). V gave up 5 bases and J gave up 6 bases, with 17 bases separating them. Germline V gene data show CDR1 as MDHEN and CDR2 as SYDVKM. The length of the CDR3 is 15 residues. The CDR3 bases are TGTGCCAGCAGTCACTTAGCGGAACCTAGCAATGAGCAGTTCTTC. Protein: CASSHLAEPSNEQFF.

This sequence joins TRBV10-2 and TRBJ1-6, with D possibly being TRBD1 (6 bases). CDR1 and CDR2 from the germline V gene are WSHSY and SAAADI. The CDR3 sequence is 15 residues long. V gave up 3 bases and J gave up 7 bases, with 13 bases separating them. The chain's CDR3 is CASSDTGKRNSPLHF. The CDR3 DNA is TGCGCCAGCAGTGACACAGGGAAGCGGAATTCACCCCTCCACTTT.

The rearrangement joins TRBV28 to TRBJ2-3; TRBD1 agrees at 10 bases. V shed 3 bases, J shed 7 bases, and the junction held 7 bases outside the gene matches. In germline, CDR1 is MDHEN, CDR2 SYDVKM. The CDR3 spans 15 residues. The CDR3 loop is CASSFTRTGGNTQYF. The CDR3 nucleotides read TGTGCCAGCAGTTTCACCAGGACAGGGGGTAATACGCAGTATTTT.

This sequence joins TRBV7-3 and TRBJ2-2; tentatively, D is TRBD1 (6 bases). Germline values: CDR1 SGHTA, CDR2 FQGTGA. The CDR3 contains 15 residues. Trimming stripped 7 bases from V and 1 base from J, with 13 bases between. CDR3 DNA: TGTGCCAGCACCCGACAGGCAGGGAACACCGGGGAGCTGTTTTTT. Translated, it gives CASTRQAGNTGELFF.